Presented here are 3 T cell receptor beta chains from one specimen sequenced in a study of T cell responses to AZD1222 COVID-19 vaccine (TCRdb year 2021). Read against the paper, the sample's time point label means: baseline before first vaccination. The intended sense of this specimen's treatment or condition label: meningococcal conjugate vaccine given as trial control. Libraries were made using the immunoSEQ multiplex PCR assay. TCRdb carries this immuneACCESS record with in-frame sequences only. Its versions omit some clonotypes, under half of them owing to an unresolved V gene in the studies checked, with the rest unexplained. The table for this sample lists around 110,000 clones; approximately 83% of them were counted only once. 3.5% to 5% of the sample rests with the top ten. Material: peripheral blood, obtained on day 0 of MenACWY control vaccination. These receptors were collected from an adult in good health.

This clone was seen a few times. CDR3 sequence reads: CASSVQGDRYGYTF. The CDR3 DNA reads as TGCGCCAGCAGCGTACAGGGGGACCGCTATGGCTACACCTTC. This sequence joins TRBV5-1 and TRBJ1-2; 8 bases line up with TRBD1. V lost 4 bases and J lost 4; bases outside the gene matches: 6. Germline V gene lookup returns CDR1 SGHRS and CDR2 YFSETQ. The CDR3 contains 14 residues.

The CDR3 sequence: CASSPLTSVSYNEQFF. CDR3 sequence (DNA): TGTGCCAGCTCACCGTTGACATCTGTCTCCTACAATGAGCAGTTCTTC. The J gene is TRBJ2-1, the V gene TRBV18; D gene unclear. Germline lookup yields CDR1 KGHSH and CDR2 LQKENI. Deletions cut 3 bases from V and 0 bases from J, with 12 bases between. The CDR3 totals 16 residues.

This sequence joins TRBV7-8 and TRBJ2-3, with D maybe TRBD1 (5 bases). This CDR3 is built from 16 residues. Per germline, CDR1 SGHVS and CDR2 FQNEAQ. The V and J ends lost 1 base and 0 bases respectively, with 11 bases between them. Written as DNA, the CDR3 is TGTGCCAGCAGCTTAGATCAGGGAATTAGCACAGATACGCAGTATTTT. Translating gives CASSLDQGISTDTQYF.